The 15 T cell receptor beta chains presented below share a single source sample, sequenced in a study of T cell repertoires in cytomegalovirus infection (dated by TCRdb to between 2018 and 2021). This specimen's treatment or condition label, per the study, means: in vitro stimulation with specific CMV peptide epitopes to enrich CMV-specific T cells. These receptors lack a known antigen. The listed sequencing device is Illumina HiSeq 1500. TCRdb cleaned the public reads at Q25 with fastp, built clones with MiXCR and kept in-frame beta chains. Each entry merges the rows of one CDR3 protein and shows their most common DNA and genes. The sample data list tens of thousands of distinct CDR3 sequences, and 20% of these were observed just once. The ten largest clones take up roughly two thirds of the sample. Sequencing used CD8+ T cells from cultured PBMCs, obtained from culture after CMV antigen stimulation. These receptors all come from a human donor in good health (CMV status not recorded). Some clones in this sample may be carry-over from other donors' samples.

At least ten counts were recorded for this clonotype. The chain combines TRBV12-5 with TRBJ1-1; the D is unclear. The CDR3 spans 14 residues. Germline CDR1 LGHNT, CDR2 FRNRAP. V lost 4 bases and J lost 7, with 16 bases in between. The CDR3 protein is CASGSQSGRYEAFF. CDR3 DNA sequence: TGTGCTAGTGGTTCCCAAAGCGGACGGTATGAAGCTTTCTTT.

Only a few counts were recorded for this clonotype. The chain couples TRBV12-3 or TRBV12-4 to TRBJ1-1, with no clear D. V was cut by 6 bases and J by 2 bases, with 10 bases left in between. The CDR3 runs to 13 residues. This chain's CDR3 is CASSPDFNTEAFF. The CDR3, as DNA: TGTGCCAGCAGCCCTGATTTCAACACTGAAGCTTTCTTT.

This clonotype came up a few times. The chain combines TRBV12-3 or TRBV12-4 with TRBJ1-2; TRBD1 is a possible D gene (6 bases). This CDR3 spans 14 amino acids. Trimming shortened V by 3 bases and J by 5 bases, and 13 bases separated the two germline ends. The CDR3 sequence is CASSFGGAEYGYTF. In DNA, the CDR3 is TGTGCCAGCAGTTTCGGGGGCGCAGAGTATGGCTACACCTTC.

This clonotype was counted a few times. This chain links TRBV27 with TRBJ1-1; 7 bases are a match to TRBD1. After removal of 5 bases from V and 5 bases from J, the junction contained 5 bases not matched to a gene. Germline CDR1 MNHEY, CDR2 SMNVEV (reference sequence). This CDR3 region has 13 residues. CDR3 coding DNA: TGTGCCAGCAGTGACAGGGTAAGGACTGAAGCTTTCTTT. Translated: CASSDRVRTEAFF.

This clonotype qualifies as medium-sized. CDR3 region: CASSPPTSEDTQYF. The CDR3 DNA sequence: TGCGCCAGCAGCCCTCCGACTAGTGAAGATACGCAGTATTTT. The chain couples TRBV4-1 to TRBJ2-3; D possibly corresponds to TRBD2 (6 bases). V was shortened by 4 bases and J by 5 bases, with 13 bases between the two germline ends. In germline, CDR1 is MGHRA, CDR2 YSYEKL. There are 14 residues in the CDR3.

This clonotype has a handful of counts. The rearrangement joins TRBV7-2 to TRBJ2-3; TRBD2 matches at 14 bases. J lost 0 bases, V lost 4 bases, and 6 bases had no gene match. CDR1 and CDR2 from the germline V gene are SGHTA and FQGNSA. The CDR3 runs to 18 residues. DNA of the CDR3: TGTGCCAGCAGCTCCAGACTAGCGGGGGGGCCCAGCACAGATACGCAGTATTTT. Its translation: CASSSRLAGGPSTDTQYF.

This clonotype showed up just a few times. This chain links TRBV7-9 with TRBJ2-4; D ambiguous. Germline V lookup: CDR1 SEHNR, CDR2 FQNEAQ (reference sequence). This CDR3 is built from 15 residues. The ends were cut back, 3 bases at V and 0 bases at J, with 9 bases in the middle. In DNA form, the CDR3 reads TGTGCCAGCAGCTTCGACACCAGAGCCAAAAACATTCAGTACTTC. Encoded protein: CASSFDTRAKNIQYF. Using reference TRBV7-9 and TRBJ2-4 for the parts outside the CDR3, the full variable domain is DTGVSQNPRHKITKRGQNVTFRCDPISEHNRLYWYRQTLGQGPEFLTYFQNEAQLEKSRLLSDRFSAERPKGSFSTLEIQRTEQGDSAMYLCASSFDTRAKNIQYFGAGTRLSVL.

The chain is built from TRBV4-1 and TRBJ2-1, with TRBD1 matching 9 bases. Germline V gives CDR1 MGHRA, CDR2 YSYEKL. This CDR3 has 15 amino acids. Losses at the gene ends were 4 bases for V and 3 bases for J; bases not matched to a gene: 4. For the CDR3, the DNA is TGCGCCAGCAGCCTTTGGACAGGGGTCTACAATGAGCAGTTCTTC. Protein product: CASSLWTGVYNEQFF.

About this clonotype: Mismatch with germline at one junction end may stem from a read error. The chain couples TRBV7-2 to TRBJ2-3; D is perhaps TRBD1 (5 bases). The CDR3 sequence is 12 residues long. Looked up from germline, CDR1 is SGHTA and CDR2 is FQGNSA. CDR3 nucleotide sequence: TGTGCCAGCAGCTTTGGGGCAGATACGCAGTCTTTT. Translated, it gives CASSFGADTQSF.

V usage is TRBV28 and J usage is TRBJ2-3; D is unclear. The CDR3 spans 19 residues. The V gene's germline CDR1 is MDHEN and CDR2 SYDVKM. The germline V and J ends were trimmed by 3 bases and 2 bases, with 24 bases remaining between them. The CDR3 nucleotides read TGTGCCAGCAGTTTGGCCAGGTTACGCTACGGATATTTCACAGATACGCAGTATTTT. It specifies CASSLARLRYGYFTDTQYF.

DNA of the CDR3: TGTGCCAGCGCCACCGGGACAGAGTACAATGAGCAGTTCTTC. Translated: CASATGTEYNEQFF. The chain employs TRBV27 and TRBJ2-1; 7 nucleotides match TRBD1. Germline V CDR1 and CDR2: MNHEY, SMNVEV (reference sequence). This CDR3 has 14 amino acids. V trimming: 8 bases; J trimming: 4 bases; junction bases outside the gene matches: 8.

J is TRBJ1-1 and V is TRBV20-1, with D unclear. The germline V and J ends were trimmed by 0 bases and 4 bases, with 12 bases remaining between them. CDR3 length: 14 residues. CDR1 DFQATT and CDR2 SNEGSKA come from the germline V gene (reference sequence). CDR3 sequence: CSARDRGGITEAFF. DNA for the CDR3: TGCAGTGCTAGAGATCGAGGAGGGATCACTGAAGCTTTCTTT.

The V and J genes are TRBV6-6 and TRBJ2-2; 8 nucleotides match TRBD2. Trimming took 5 bases from V and 3 from J; bases not matched to a gene: 8. The CDR3 length is 16 residues. Germline CDR1 reads MNHNY; CDR2 reads SVGAGI (reference sequence). CDR3 in amino acids: CASSRKRGLDTGELFF. The CDR3 region has the DNA TGTGCCAGCAGTAGGAAGCGGGGGCTCGACACCGGGGAGCTGTTTTTT.

This sequence joins TRBV7-2 and TRBJ2-3; TRBD1 matches at 10 bases. CDR1 is SGHTA and CDR2 is FQGNSA in the germline V gene. CDR3 size: 16 residues. J lost 3 bases, V lost 5 bases, and 8 bases had no gene match. The CDR3 nucleotides read TGTGCCAGCAGCGGATCTACGGGACAGGGGACAGATACGCAGTATTTT. Its translation: CASSGSTGQGTDTQYF.

This clonotype was detected a few times. The chain is built from TRBV7-2 and TRBJ1-2; D call uncertain. Germline CDR1 reads SGHTA; CDR2 reads FQGNSA. This CDR3 has 12 amino acids. The ends were cut back, 1 base at V and 5 bases at J, with 5 bases in the middle. The CDR3: CASSLDLYGYTF. The CDR3 nucleotides are TGTGCCAGCAGCTTAGACCTGTATGGCTACACCTTC.